This T cell receptor (beta chain) stems from a study of CD8 T cells in ankylosing spondylitis. Points from the study as a whole: In peripheral blood, disease-linked CD8+ clones occurred at relatively low frequencies.

The CDR3 spans 14 residues. Germline CDR1 reads ENHRY; CDR2 reads SYGVKD. Trimming stripped 3 bases from V and 4 bases from J, with 12 bases between. This clonotype was counted at least ten times. The antigen remains unidentified. TCRdb independently ran MiXCR on the 5' RACE reads; one entry per CDR3 protein. In the table there are 200,000 to 300,000 distinct CDR3 sequences, roughly a tenth of which are singletons. The receptor comes from a male donor with ankylosing spondylitis or in good health (not recorded which). The J gene is TRBJ1-1, the V gene TRBV10-3, with a tentative D call TRBD1 (5 bases). The specimen sequenced was blood, either unsorted or a sorted T cell fraction (not recorded which). CDR3 residues: CAISELQGTTEAFF. The CDR3 DNA reads TGTGCCATCAGTGAACTTCAGGGTACCACTGAAGCTTTCTTT.